The 22 T cell receptor beta chains presented below share a single source sample, sequenced in a study of Graves' ophthalmopathy and Graves' hyperthyroidism. Beta-chain TCR CDR3 regions were amplified from RNA transcripts. After a first-round RT-PCR with HTBI primers, a second-round multiplex PCR was run. TCRdb called the multiplex PCR reads again in MiXCR, with one record for every CDR3 protein. The sample includes over a million distinct CDR3 sequences, about 36% of them seen just once. What was sequenced was peripheral blood or thyroid tissue (not recorded which). The origin of the receptors is an adult man with Graves' hyperthyroidism.

A note on this clonotype: A junction boundary mismatches the germline segment, possibly from a read error. Written as DNA, the CDR3 is TGCAGCGTTGACCGGGTTCGAACTGAAGCTTTC. It specifies CSVDRVRTEAF. The chain couples TRBV29-1 to TRBJ2-6; D call uncertain. Germline CDR1 is SQVTM and CDR2 is ANQGSEA. CDR3 length equals 11 residues.

This clonotype appeared many times. This rearrangement joins TRBV7-8 to TRBJ1-3; no firm D call. This CDR3 is built from 17 residues. Germline assignment: CDR1 SGHVS and CDR2 FQNEAQ. V lost 5 bases to trimming and J lost 3 bases, with 20 bases between them. The CDR3 DNA sequence: TGTGCCAGCAGCCCCAATGCGCGAGGGTTAGATGGAAACACCATATATTTT. This codes for CASSPNARGLDGNTIYF.

This clonotype was seen many times. The DNA of the CDR3 is TGCAGTGCTAGTGACAGGGGGACCTTAAATCAGCCCCAGCATTTT. Protein product: CSASDRGTLNQPQHF. The V call is TRBV20-1, the J call TRBJ1-5, with 9 bases fitting TRBD1. The CDR3 consists of 15 residues. V trimming: 3 bases; J trimming: 4 bases; junction bases outside the gene matches: 7. The germline V gene has CDR1 DFQATT and CDR2 SNEGSKA (reference sequence).

This clonotype was found many times. The V call is TRBV7-8, the J call TRBJ1-4, with 8 bases identical to TRBD1. Unmatched junction bases numbered 8, after V lost 4 bases and J lost 4 bases. The CDR3 totals 16 residues. CDR1 is SGHVS, CDR2 FQNEAQ, per germline. The CDR3 reads CASSSVTGAFNEKLFF. DNA of the CDR3: TGTGCCAGCAGCTCAGTGACAGGGGCCTTTAATGAAAAACTGTTTTTT.

This clonotype was counted many times. The chain links TRBV25-1 to TRBJ2-7, with D possibly TRBD1 on 5 matching bases. CDR1 MGHDK and CDR2 SYGVNS come from the germline V gene. The CDR3 consists of 11 residues. V gave up 7 bases and J gave up 3 bases, with 7 bases separating them. The CDR3 nucleotides read TGTGCCAGCACCGACAGCTACGAGCAGTACTTC. Amino acid sequence: CASTDSYEQYF.

In this sample, this clonotype turned up many times. This chain joins TRBV10-2 and TRBJ1-6; D uncertain. The germline gives CDR1 WSHSY, CDR2 SAAADI. Trimming left V 3 bases short and J 9 bases short, with 12 bases between. The CDR3 extends over 14 amino acids. The CDR3, as DNA: TGCGCCAGCAGTGAAGATAGGCGCAGTTCACCCCTCCACTTT. It translates to CASSEDRRSSPLHF.

This clonotype was seen a handful of times. This chain joins TRBV7-2 and TRBJ2-7; 14 nucleotides agree with TRBD2. This CDR3 is built from 18 residues. Germline V gene lookup returns CDR1 SGHTA and CDR2 FQGNSA. Trimming took 6 bases from V and 3 from J; bases not matched to a gene: 13. Here the CDR3 reads CASSVELGLAGDYYEQYF. The CDR3 DNA reads as TGTGCCAGCAGTGTAGAGTTGGGACTAGCGGGAGACTACTACGAGCAGTACTTC.

This clonotype came up once. This sequence may be a read error, since a much larger clone differs from it by one base. The chain recombines TRBV5-1 with TRBJ2-7; possibly TRBD1 or TRBD2 for D (5 bases each). CDR3 length: 14 amino acids. CDR1 is SGHRS, CDR2 YFSETQ, per germline. In nucleotides, the CDR3 is TGCGCCAGCAGCGACCGGGACGGCCCCTACGATCAGTACTTC. This encodes CASSDRDGPYDQYF.

The chain recombines TRBV20-1 with TRBJ1-2; 8 bases align to TRBD1. Germline V lookup: CDR1 DFQATT, CDR2 SNEGSKA (reference sequence). The CDR3 is 15 residues long. Trimming took 0 bases from V and 4 from J; bases not matched to a gene: 7. The CDR3 region has the DNA TGCAGTGCTAGAGATATGGACAGGGACGCCTATGGCTACACCTTC. Residues: CSARDMDRDAYGYTF.

This clonotype was counted between two and nine times. A much more abundant neighbour one base away suggests this may be a read error. The chain recombines TRBV7-9 with TRBJ2-2; 9 bases match TRBD2. Germline loops: CDR1 SEHNR, CDR2 FQNEAQ (reference sequence). V dropped 1 base and J dropped 6; count of bases not matched to a gene: 0. The CDR3 spans 14 residues. DNA for the CDR3: TGTGCCAGCAGCTTAGTAGCGGGAGCCGGGGAGCTGTTTTTT. Translated: CASSLVAGAGELFF.

This clonotype showed up many times. J is TRBJ1-1 and V is TRBV14; D might be TRBD1 (6 bases). The length of the CDR3 is 15 residues. The V end was cut by 5 bases, the J end by 2 bases, with 15 bases between. CDR1 is SGHDN, CDR2 FVKESK, per germline. The DNA for the CDR3 is TGTGCCAGCAGCTCGGGGGTAGGGACAAACACTGAAGCTTTCTTT. It codes for CASSSGVGTNTEAFF.

This clonotype was seen at least ten times. The rearrangement links TRBV5-1 to TRBJ1-1; D remains unclear. Trimming cost V 4 bases and J 7 bases, with 11 bases left between them. The CDR3 sequence is 12 residues long. The V gene's germline CDR1 is SGHRS and CDR2 YFSETQ. The CDR3 bases are TGCGCCAGCAGCCTGAGACACGGTGAAGCTTTCTTT. Protein product: CASSLRHGEAFF.

The gene calls are TRBV19 and TRBJ2-7; D might be TRBD1 (5 bases). Germline lookup yields CDR1 LNHDA and CDR2 SQIVND (reference sequence). CDR3 length: 16 amino acids. Trimming shortened V by 5 bases and J by 0 bases, and 17 bases separated the two germline ends. The CDR3 DNA is TGTGCCAGTAGTGGGGTTGGGGCAGGTCTCTCCTACGAGCAGTACTTC. This translates into CASSGVGAGLSYEQYF.

The rearrangement uses TRBV25-1 and TRBJ2-1; no clear D gene. This CDR3 comprises 14 residues. V lost 7 bases, J lost 4 bases, and 14 bases lay in between. The germline V gene encodes CDR1 MGHDK and CDR2 SYGVNS. CDR3 residues: CASTESPLYNEQFF. For the CDR3, the DNA is TGTGCCAGCACAGAAAGCCCCCTATACAATGAGCAGTTCTTC.

Ten or more counts support this clonotype. V and J are TRBV20-1 and TRBJ1-1; D is perhaps TRBD1 (5 bases). V was cut by 3 bases and J by 4 bases, with 12 bases left in between. Germline assignment: CDR1 DFQATT and CDR2 SNEGSKA (reference sequence). The CDR3 has 13 residues. CDR3 sequence: CSARGGFGTEAFF. The CDR3 DNA follows: TGCAGTGCTAGGGGGGGGTTTGGCACTGAAGCTTTCTTT.

The chain is built from TRBV20-1 and TRBJ1-1, with D perhaps matching TRBD1 (5 bases). CDR1 is DFQATT, CDR2 SNEGSKA, per germline (reference sequence). CDR3 length: 13 amino acids. Trimming pared 4 bases from V and 1 base from J, leaving 10 bases between. In DNA form, the CDR3 reads TGCAGTGCTAAGGTCGGGGGGAACACTGAAGCTTTCTTT. The encoded protein is CSAKVGGNTEAFF.

V is TRBV12-3 or TRBV12-4 and J is TRBJ1-6; D not resolved. Between the trimmed V and J ends, which lost 7 bases and 13 bases, there was a span of 17 bases. The length of the CDR3 is 13 residues. DNA of the CDR3: TGTGCCAGCACTAATCAGGAATATCAGCCCCTCCACTTT. Translation: CASTNQEYQPLHF.

This chain links TRBV6-1 with TRBJ2-5; 8 bases are a match to TRBD1. The V segment lost 6 bases and the J segment 11 bases; nucleotides outside the gene matches: 14. The CDR3 has 14 amino acids. The V gene's germline CDR1 is MNHNS and CDR2 SASEGT. The CDR3 protein is CASSEQGEKRTQYF. For the CDR3, the DNA is TGTGCCAGCAGCGAACAGGGGGAGAAGAGAACTCAGTACTTC.

This clonotype appeared many times. The CDR3 DNA is TGTGCCGTCGCAAACGCACAGGTTTACGAGCAGTACTTC. This sequence encodes CAVANAQVYEQYF. J is TRBJ2-7 and V is TRBV10-3; weak D call: TRBD1 (5 bases). CDR1 and CDR2 (germline): ENHRY, SYGVKD. The CDR3 spans 13 residues. Trimming stripped 11 bases from V and 4 bases from J, with 18 bases between.

The V and J genes are TRBV15 and TRBJ1-5, with 9 bases fitting TRBD1. The CDR3 sequence is 17 residues long. CDR1 is LNHNV and CDR2 is YYDKDF in the germline V gene (reference sequence). The J segment lost 4 bases and the V segment lost 0 bases, leaving 7 bases of the junction unmatched. Here the CDR3 reads CATSRDLATGGNQPQHF. CDR3 sequence (DNA): TGTGCCACCAGCAGAGATCTTGCGACAGGGGGAAATCAGCCCCAGCATTTT.

This chain uses TRBV19 with TRBJ2-2; D may be TRBD1 (5 bases). V lost 8 bases and J lost 1, with 11 bases in between. The CDR3 extends over 14 amino acids. Looked up from germline, CDR1 is LNHDA and CDR2 is SQIVND (reference sequence). DNA of the CDR3: TGTGCCAGTTATCCAACAGGGAACACCGGGGAGCTGTTTTTT. It translates to CASYPTGNTGELFF.

A note on this clonotype: Just one base apart from a much larger clone, this may be a read error. V is TRBV6-6 and J is TRBJ2-7; D may be TRBD1 (5 bases). The V gene lost 5 bases and the J gene lost 4 bases, with 12 bases spanning the gap. Looked up from germline, CDR1 is MNHNY and CDR2 is SVGAGI (reference sequence). The CDR3 has 13 amino acids. CDR3 region: CASSAAGLYEQYF. DNA of the CDR3: TGTGCCAGCAGTGCGGCAGGGCTATACGAGCAGTACTTC.